The present TCR beta chain was sequenced within a study of T cells after yellow fever vaccination. In the study overall: SMART-Seq v4 Ultra Low Input prepared libraries from low-cell fractions.

V trimming: 8 bases; J trimming: 2 bases; junction bases outside the gene matches: 5. This CDR3 is built from 13 residues. Germline CDR1 SGHTA, CDR2 FQGNSA. This clonotype was detected ten times or more. One entry per CDR3 protein, called by TCRdb with MiXCR from the 5' RACE reads. The table has around 310,000 distinct CDR3 sequences, 4% seen once. This chain joins TRBV7-2 and TRBJ2-5; TRBD2 agrees at 7 bases. This TCR derives from a man between 18 and 35 years old who received the YFV17D yellow fever vaccine. The material sequenced was PBMCs, taken 5 days after the yellow fever booster vaccination. CDR3 DNA sequence: TGTGCCAGCGGCCTGGGGGGGCAAGAGACCCAGTACTTC. Protein product: CASGLGGQETQYF.